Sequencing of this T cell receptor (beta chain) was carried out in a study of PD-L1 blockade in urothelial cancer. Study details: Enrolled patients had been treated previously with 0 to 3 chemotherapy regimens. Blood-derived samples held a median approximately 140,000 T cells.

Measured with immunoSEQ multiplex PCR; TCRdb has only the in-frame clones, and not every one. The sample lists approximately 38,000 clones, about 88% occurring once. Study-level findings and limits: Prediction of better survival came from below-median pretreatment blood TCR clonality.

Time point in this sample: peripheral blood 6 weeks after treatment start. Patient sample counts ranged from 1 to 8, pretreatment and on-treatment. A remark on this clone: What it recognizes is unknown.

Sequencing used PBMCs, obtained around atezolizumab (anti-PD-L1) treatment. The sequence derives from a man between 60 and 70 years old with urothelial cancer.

Here the CDR3 DNA reads TGTGCCAGCAGCTTATGGACACCGAGCTCTGGAAACACCATATATTTT. Amino acids: CASSLWTPSSGNTIYF. The chain recombines TRBV5-6 with TRBJ1-3; D possibly corresponds to TRBD1 (5 bases). Germline V gene data show CDR1 as SGHDT and CDR2 as YYEEEE. The CDR3 spans 16 residues. Trimming took 2 bases from V and 0 from J, leaving 12 bases between them.